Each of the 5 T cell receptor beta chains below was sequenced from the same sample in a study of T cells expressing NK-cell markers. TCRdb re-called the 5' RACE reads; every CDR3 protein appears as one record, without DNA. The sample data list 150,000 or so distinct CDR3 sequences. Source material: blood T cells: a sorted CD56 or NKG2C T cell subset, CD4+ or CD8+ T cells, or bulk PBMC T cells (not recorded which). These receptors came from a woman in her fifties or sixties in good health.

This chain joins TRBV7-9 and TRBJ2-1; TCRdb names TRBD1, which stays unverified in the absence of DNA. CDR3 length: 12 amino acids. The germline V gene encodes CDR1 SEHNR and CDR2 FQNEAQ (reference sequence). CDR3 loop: CASSPGTTEQFF.

The CDR3 protein is CASSPDRVETQYF. V usage is TRBV6-5 and J usage is TRBJ2-5; TCRdb designates TRBD1, a call that cannot be tested without DNA. This CDR3 contains 13 residues. Germline CDR1 and CDR2: MNHEY and SVGAGI.

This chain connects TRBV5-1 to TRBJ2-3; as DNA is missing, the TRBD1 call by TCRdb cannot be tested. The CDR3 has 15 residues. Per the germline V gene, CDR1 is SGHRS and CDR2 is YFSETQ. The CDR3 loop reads CASYPGSRLADTQYF.

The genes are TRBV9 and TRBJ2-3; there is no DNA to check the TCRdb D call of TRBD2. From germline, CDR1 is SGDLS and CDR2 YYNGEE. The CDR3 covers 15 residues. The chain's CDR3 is CASSSSGRDTDTQYF.

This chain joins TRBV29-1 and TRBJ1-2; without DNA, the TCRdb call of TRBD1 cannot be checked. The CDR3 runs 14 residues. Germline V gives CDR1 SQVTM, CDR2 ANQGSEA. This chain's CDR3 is CSVEVSGGNYGYTF.